This entry lists 20 T cell receptor beta chains sequenced from one sample in a study of T cell changes during pregnancy in multiple sclerosis. Only in-frame clones appear in the TCRdb table, and some are missing; sequencing was by immunoSEQ multiplex PCR. In the table there are tens of thousands of clones, around 93% of which are singletons. The sample in question was CD4+ T cells from peripheral blood mononuclear cells, obtained in the second trimester of pregnancy. These receptors all come from a female donor with multiple sclerosis, enrolled in a pregnancy study.

V usage is TRBV6-1 and J usage is TRBJ2-1; D may be TRBD1 (6 bases). This CDR3 region has 12 residues. Germline assignment: CDR1 MNHNS and CDR2 SASEGT. V gave up 2 bases and J gave up 10 bases, with 9 bases separating them. The CDR3: CASSEQGLEQFF. CDR3 nucleotide sequence: TGTGCCAGCAGTGAACAGGGGCTAGAGCAGTTCTTC.

The chain links TRBV4-1 to TRBJ2-7; 12 nucleotides align to TRBD2. Germline values: CDR1 MGHRA, CDR2 YSYEKL. The junction had 12 bases not matched to a gene; V was cut back by 4 bases and J by 5 bases. CDR3 length: 17 amino acids. DNA for the CDR3: TGCGCCAGCAGCCGGACTAGCGGGGCCATGCGAGGCCACGAGCAGTACTTC. Translating gives CASSRTSGAMRGHEQYF.

The rearrangement joins TRBV19 to TRBJ2-5; D remains unclear. Germline V gene data show CDR1 as LNHDA and CDR2 as SQIVND (reference sequence). This CDR3 comprises 15 residues. V shed 3 bases and J shed 0 bases, with 11 bases lying between them. The CDR3 reads CASSIRGAYQETQYF. The CDR3 region has the DNA TGTGCCAGTAGTATTCGCGGAGCGTACCAAGAGACCCAGTACTTC.

This rearrangement joins TRBV10-2 to TRBJ2-7, with D tentatively TRBD2 (5 bases). This CDR3 is built from 14 residues. The germline CDR1 and CDR2 sequences are WSHSY and SAAADI. The V end lost 7 bases, the J end lost 2 bases, and 15 bases lay between the germline ends. The CDR3 sequence is CASIFRETPYEQYF. Written as DNA, the CDR3 is TGCGCCAGCATTTTCCGGGAAACACCCTACGAGCAGTACTTC.

This clone was observed a single time. This chain connects TRBV13 to TRBJ2-7; 13 bases align to TRBD2. The junction had 6 bases not matched to a gene; V was cut back by 5 bases and J by 2 bases. The CDR3 totals 16 residues. The germline CDR1 and CDR2 sequences are PRHDT and FYEKMQ (reference sequence). CDR3: CASSQTSGRTAYEQYF. CDR3 nucleotides: TGTGCCAGCAGCCAGACTAGCGGGAGGACGGCCTACGAGCAGTACTTC.

V is TRBV5-1 and J is TRBJ2-5; D remains unclear. The V and J ends lost 0 bases and 5 bases respectively, with 11 bases between them. This CDR3 has 14 amino acids. Germline V gene lookup returns CDR1 SGHRS and CDR2 YFSETQ. DNA for the CDR3: TGCGCCAGCAGCTTGGAAGTGGTTGGCGAGACCCAGTACTTC. Translating it yields CASSLEVVGETQYF.

This sequence joins TRBV15 and TRBJ1-2; no reliable D call. The V end was cut by 0 bases, the J end by 1 base, with 9 bases between. Looked up from germline, CDR1 is LNHNV and CDR2 is YYDKDF (reference sequence). CDR3 length: 15 residues. This chain's CDR3 is CATSRDRGSNYGYTF. The CDR3 DNA sequence: TGTGCCACCAGCAGAGATAGAGGGAGTAACTATGGCTACACCTTC.

This chain connects TRBV7-2 to TRBJ1-1; D remains ambiguous. The V gene's germline CDR1 is SGHTA and CDR2 FQGNSA. V lost 5 bases, J lost 1 base, and 20 bases lay in between. This CDR3 region has 17 residues. The CDR3 loop reads CASSRKLTSTQNTEAFF. DNA for the CDR3: TGTGCCAGCAGCAGGAAGCTGACATCAACCCAGAACACTGAAGCTTTCTTT.

The chain couples TRBV18 to TRBJ2-3; D not resolved. Germline CDR1 reads KGHSH; CDR2 reads LQKENI. The CDR3 contains 17 residues. V lost 0 bases, J lost 0 bases, and 13 bases lay in between. CDR3 region: CASSPPGSGTSTDTQYF. For the CDR3, the DNA is TGTGCCAGCTCACCACCGGGCAGTGGAACTAGCACAGATACGCAGTATTTT.

The CDR3 here is CASSFGLAGDPYEQYF. The CDR3 DNA follows: TGCGCCAGCAGCTTCGGACTAGCGGGAGACCCCTACGAGCAGTACTTC. J is TRBJ2-7 and V is TRBV5-1; 13 bases align to TRBD2. The CDR3 extends over 16 amino acids. Trimming cost V 2 bases and J 2 bases; bases outside gene matches: 4. Germline V gene lookup returns CDR1 SGHRS and CDR2 YFSETQ.

V is TRBV4-3 and J is TRBJ1-2, with TRBD1 identical over 8 bases. V gave up 4 bases and J gave up 8 bases; unmatched junction bases: 15. CDR1 is LGHNA, CDR2 YSLEER, per germline. This CDR3 spans 16 amino acids. The CDR3 loop reads CASSPSDRATRRGYTF. CDR3 coding DNA: TGCGCCAGCAGCCCATCGGACAGGGCAACCCGGCGGGGCTACACCTTC.

This chain uses TRBV28 with TRBJ2-1; 7 bases fit TRBD2. Losses at the gene ends were 5 bases for V and 10 bases for J; bases not matched to a gene: 11. The CDR3 totals 14 residues. Germline CDR1 and CDR2: MDHEN and SYDVKM. The CDR3 here is CASSPSTRRGEQFF. CDR3 nucleotides: TGTGCCAGCAGTCCCTCGACACGGCGGGGGGAGCAGTTCTTC.

The chain recombines TRBV11-3 with TRBJ2-1; a possible D gene is TRBD1 (5 bases). V gave up 4 bases and J gave up 10 bases, with 11 bases separating them. The CDR3 loop spans 12 amino acids. The germline CDR1 and CDR2 sequences are SGHNT and YENEEA. CDR3 residues: CASSSRGREQFF. The CDR3, as DNA: TGTGCCAGCAGCTCAAGGGGTCGAGAGCAGTTCTTC.

This chain joins TRBV2 and TRBJ2-2; 9 nucleotides line up with TRBD1. This CDR3 is built from 15 residues. Germline loops: CDR1 SNHLY, CDR2 FYNNEI. V lost 9 bases, J lost 7 bases, and 12 bases stayed unmatched. The CDR3 is CASSSGTGLVGELFF. In DNA, the CDR3 is TGTGCCAGTAGCTCCGGGACAGGGCTCGTCGGGGAGCTGTTTTTT. Full variable domain (missing parts from reference TRBV2 and TRBJ2-2): EPEVTQTPSHQVTQMGQEVILRCVPISNHLYFYWYRQILGQKVEFLVSFYNNEISEKSEIFDDQFSVERPDGSNFTLKIRSTKLEDSAMYFCASSSGTGLVGELFFGEGSRLTVL.

The sample holds one count of this clone. This rearrangement joins TRBV27 to TRBJ2-3, with a weak D call TRBD2 (6 bases). V lost 8 bases, J lost 2 bases, and 14 bases lay in between. The length of the CDR3 is 14 residues. CDR1 and CDR2 from the germline V gene are MNHEY and SMNVEV (reference sequence). CDR3: CASLLWGDTDTQYF. CDR3 DNA: TGTGCCAGCCTTCTCTGGGGGGACACAGATACGCAGTATTTT.

V gene TRBV19 combines with J gene TRBJ2-1; 11 bases are a match to TRBD1. The CDR3 is 17 residues long. V dropped 5 bases and J dropped 4; count of bases not matched to a gene: 10. The germline V gene has CDR1 LNHDA and CDR2 SQIVND (reference sequence). In nucleotides, the CDR3 is TGTGCCAGTAGTCGCTCAGGGACAGGGGGTTTTTACAATGAGCAGTTCTTC. This gives the protein CASSRSGTGGFYNEQFF.

This sequence joins TRBV6-1 and TRBJ1-5, with D maybe TRBD1 (5 bases). Trimming left V 4 bases short and J 5 bases short, with 9 bases between. The germline gives CDR1 MNHNS, CDR2 SASEGT. The CDR3 has 13 residues. In nucleotides, the CDR3 is TGTGCCAGCAGTGGAGTAGGGGATCAGCCCCAGCATTTT. Residues: CASSGVGDQPQHF.

The chain recombines TRBV5-1 with TRBJ2-7; 8 bases are a match to TRBD1. Germline lookup yields CDR1 SGHRS and CDR2 YFSETQ. The J segment lost 6 bases and the V segment lost 1 base, leaving 9 bases of the junction unmatched. CDR3 length equals 15 residues. CDR3 region: CASSLIGRGPGEQYF. CDR3 DNA sequence: TGCGCCAGCAGCTTGATTGGCAGGGGGCCCGGCGAGCAGTACTTC.

In this sample, this clone turned up once. The chain joins TRBV11-2 to TRBJ1-1, with 8 positions matching TRBD1. The CDR3 contains 19 residues. Germline lookup yields CDR1 SGHAT and CDR2 FQNNGV. J lost 1 base, V lost 4 bases, and 17 bases had no gene match. CDR3 nucleotides: TGTGCCAGCAGCTATAGAGTGGCCTCAGGGGGCGCGAGGAACACTGAAGCTTTCTTT. This codes for CASSYRVASGGARNTEAFF.

CDR3 residues: CASSPTGTTTFKQFF. The DNA of the CDR3 is TGTGCCAGCAGCCCAACCGGGACAACTACATTTAAGCAGTTCTTC. The genes are TRBV4-2 and TRBJ2-1, with a possible D match to TRBD1 (6 bases). The germline V gene encodes CDR1 LGHNA and CDR2 YNFKEQ. Trimming removed 4 bases from V and 11 bases from J, with 21 bases in between. CDR3 size: 15 residues.